One and the same sample provided the 18 T cell receptor beta chains below, sequenced in a study of blood T cell repertoires in COVID-19. Assay used: immunoSEQ multiplex PCR; TCRdb lists only in-frame clones, some missing. The table has under 100,000 clones, 70% to 90% seen once. The specimen was peripheral blood. These receptors were taken from a woman in her 70s with active or convalescent COVID-19.

This clone was seen a handful of times. The chain carries TRBV5-1 and TRBJ1-1, with 10 bases lining up with TRBD1. The CDR3 has 14 residues. The ends lost 1 base at V and 7 bases at J; junction bases unmatched: 4. Germline CDR1 SGHRS, CDR2 YFSETQ. CDR3 sequence (DNA): TGCGCCAGCAGCTTGAGACAGGGGGCATTTGAAGCTTTCTTT. Residues: CASSLRQGAFEAFF.

The chain joins TRBV14 to TRBJ2-7, with D uncertain. This CDR3 region has 14 residues. V was cut by 1 base and J by 2 bases, with 9 bases left in between. The germline V gene encodes CDR1 SGHDN and CDR2 FVKESK. The CDR3 DNA follows: TGTGCCAGCAGCCAAGGGCTTGCAACCTACGAGCAGTACTTC. It yields the protein CASSQGLATYEQYF.

The chain recombines TRBV20-1 with TRBJ1-1; D possibly corresponds to TRBD1 (6 bases). The ends were cut back, 3 bases at V and 1 base at J, with 21 bases in the middle. The CDR3 is 17 residues long. Germline lookup yields CDR1 DFQATT and CDR2 SNEGSKA (reference sequence). The CDR3 nucleotides are TGCAGTGCTAGTATCGTGGTGGGGGGGCTAAGGAACACTGAAGCTTTCTTT. Amino acid sequence: CSASIVVGGLRNTEAFF.

V is TRBV27 and J is TRBJ1-3, with TRBD1 matching over 11 bases. The trim removed 5 bases at V and 1 base at J, leaving 10 bases unmatched. This CDR3 is 18 amino acids long. Germline V lookup: CDR1 MNHEY, CDR2 SMNVEV (reference sequence). This chain's CDR3 is CASSPYAGQGDSGNTIYF. The CDR3 bases are TGTGCCAGCAGTCCCTACGCGGGACAGGGGGATTCTGGAAACACCATATATTTT.

The chain couples TRBV10-3 to TRBJ1-1, with 7 bases matching TRBD1. The CDR3 consists of 13 residues. The V and J ends lost 6 bases and 1 base, in that order; junction bases with no gene match: 2. Germline-derived CDR1 and CDR2 are ENHRY and SYGVKD. CDR3: CAIRRTGNTEAFF. In DNA form, the CDR3 reads TGTGCCATCAGACGGACAGGGAACACTGAAGCTTTCTTT.

This clone was counted only a few times. Written as DNA, the CDR3 is TGTGCCAGCAGCCCTCGGGTGGGAAACACCATATATTTT. Encoded protein: CASSPRVGNTIYF. The V gene is TRBV5-4, the J gene TRBJ1-3, with unresolved D. Per the germline V gene, CDR1 is SGHNT and CDR2 is YYREEE (reference sequence). The CDR3 contains 13 residues. Trimming stripped 4 bases from V and 4 bases from J, with 9 bases between.

The chain is built from TRBV3-1 (or the pseudogene TRBV3-2) and TRBJ1-6, with 8 bases aligning to TRBD1. The CDR3 is 15 amino acids. Germline-derived CDR1 and CDR2 are LGHDT and YNNKEL (reference sequence). V lost 1 base, J lost 9 bases, and 5 bases stayed unmatched. Here the CDR3 reads CASSQVAQGASPLHF. The DNA for the CDR3 is TGTGCCAGCAGCCAAGTTGCTCAGGGGGCTTCACCCCTCCACTTT.

The rearrangement links TRBV7-2 to TRBJ2-5; D is possibly TRBD1 (7 bases). Looked up from germline, CDR1 is SGHTA and CDR2 is FQGNSA. Deletions cut 5 bases from V and 6 bases from J, with 22 bases between. This CDR3 is built from 16 residues. CDR3 residues: CASSRGTGEVPKTQYF. The CDR3 nucleotides are TGTGCCAGCAGCCGGGGCACAGGGGAGGTTCCAAAGACCCAGTACTTC.

This clone was detected a few times. The chain couples TRBV3-1 (or the pseudogene TRBV3-2) to TRBJ1-3; maybe TRBD1 (5 bases). The CDR3 length is 15 residues. Trimming stripped 4 bases from V and 1 base from J, with 11 bases between. The germline V gene has CDR1 LGHDT and CDR2 YNNKEL (reference sequence). CDR3 DNA: TGTGCCAGCAGCCCAAGTCAGGGATCTGGAAACACCATATATTTT. Its protein product is CASSPSQGSGNTIYF.

This clone was picked up a small number of times. CDR3 loop: CATSFSAGGATDTQYF. Here the CDR3 DNA reads TGTGCCACCAGTTTCTCCGCGGGGGGAGCCACAGATACGCAGTATTTT. This chain links TRBV15 with TRBJ2-3, with TRBD2 matching over 8 bases. CDR1 and CDR2 (germline): LNHNV, YYDKDF (reference sequence). Germline trimming cut 6 bases from V and 2 bases from J; bases unmatched to any gene: 10. The CDR3 runs 16 residues.

In its sample, this clone was seen many times. V is TRBV4-3 and J is TRBJ1-1, with a weak D call TRBD1 (6 bases). This CDR3 is 19 amino acids long. V shed 4 bases and J shed 1 base, with 25 bases lying between them. The V gene's germline CDR1 is LGHNA and CDR2 YSLEER. The CDR3: CASSPTYGLTGRANTEAFF. The CDR3 DNA is TGCGCCAGCAGCCCCACGTATGGGCTGACAGGCAGAGCGAACACTGAAGCTTTCTTT.

This clone has a handful of counts. The chain carries TRBV11-2 and TRBJ1-4; 8 bases match TRBD1. Germline CDR1 is SGHAT and CDR2 is FQNNGV. The CDR3 totals 16 residues. Trimming cost V 1 base and J 6 bases; bases outside gene matches: 7. The CDR3: CASSLGQGAGYEKLFF. DNA of the CDR3: TGTGCCAGCAGCTTAGGGCAGGGGGCGGGATATGAAAAACTGTTTTTT.

This chain joins TRBV3-1 (or the pseudogene TRBV3-2) and TRBJ2-5; tentative D call: TRBD2 (5 bases). The V gene lost 6 bases and the J gene lost 5 bases, with 13 bases spanning the gap. Germline CDR1 reads LGHDT; CDR2 reads YNNKEL (reference sequence). The CDR3 extends over 13 amino acids. The CDR3 loop is CASRTGKRETQYF. The CDR3 DNA sequence: TGTGCCAGCAGAACCGGGAAGAGGGAGACCCAGTACTTC.

This clone was counted once. V and J are TRBV19 and TRBJ1-5; 9 nucleotides line up with TRBD1. The CDR3 runs to 16 residues. Trimming cost V 4 bases and J 0 bases; bases outside gene matches: 4. CDR1 LNHDA and CDR2 SQIVND come from the germline V gene (reference sequence). DNA for the CDR3: TGTGCCAGTAGTACCCTGGACAGGGGTAGCAATCAGCCCCAGCATTTT. Encoded protein: CASSTLDRGSNQPQHF.

This clone has only one observation. The CDR3 loop is CASSRASPDSSGANVLTF. The DNA for the CDR3 is TGTGCCAGCTCGCGAGCCTCCCCCGACAGCTCTGGGGCCAACGTCCTGACTTTC. This chain links TRBV18 with TRBJ2-6; maybe TRBD1 (5 bases). Trimming took 6 bases from V and 0 from J, leaving 18 bases between them. Per the germline V gene, CDR1 is KGHSH and CDR2 is LQKENI. The CDR3 totals 18 residues.

This chain links TRBV2 with TRBJ1-2; 8 bases agree with TRBD1. Germline CDR1 and CDR2: SNHLY and FYNNEI. CDR3 length: 14 residues. Unmatched junction bases numbered 4, after V lost 5 bases and J lost 2 bases. In nucleotides, the CDR3 is TGTGCCAGCAGTCAGACAGGGGTAAACTATGGCTACACCTTC. Protein: CASSQTGVNYGYTF.

The rearrangement links TRBV28 to TRBJ1-4; 11 nucleotides match TRBD1. CDR1 is MDHEN and CDR2 is SYDVKM in the germline V gene. V lost 8 bases and J lost 8; bases outside the gene matches: 4. The CDR3 length is 13 residues. The CDR3 DNA is TGTGCCAGCCGTAGGGACAGGGGGGAAAAACTGTTTTTT. The encoded protein is CASRRDRGEKLFF.

This sequence joins TRBV4-1 and TRBJ1-2, with D possibly being TRBD1 (6 bases). The V end was cut by 0 bases, the J end by 7 bases, with 21 bases between. The CDR3 length is 17 residues. Germline CDR1 and CDR2: MGHRA and YSYEKL. CDR3 amino acids: CASSQDQGGSTFRGYTF. CDR3 in DNA: TGCGCCAGCAGCCAAGATCAAGGGGGTAGTACTTTTCGTGGCTACACCTTC.